This TCR beta chain was found in a study of T cell responses to AZD1222 COVID-19 vaccine. V lost 0 bases and J lost 0, with 10 bases in between. Germline V CDR1 and CDR2: SGHRS, YFSETQ. The CDR3 is 16 amino acids. Data came from immunoSEQ multiplex PCR; TCRdb stores just in-frame clones and leaves some out. Of tens of thousands of clones detected, 85% to 90% appear once; the ten largest clones hold 10% to 13%. The rearrangement links TRBV5-1 to TRBJ1-3, with D possibly being TRBD1 (6 bases). This clonotype originated in an adult in good health. The specimen was peripheral blood, collected on day 0 of AZD1222 vaccination. The CDR3 loop reads CASSLGGQNSGNTIYF. CDR3 in DNA: TGCGCCAGCAGCTTGGGGGGGCAGAACTCTGGAAACACCATATATTTT.